A single sample is the source of the 11 T cell receptor beta chains below, sequenced in a study of blood T cell repertoires in COVID-19. Only in-frame clones appear in the TCRdb table, and some are missing; sequencing was by immunoSEQ multiplex PCR. This sample has under 200,000 clones, with roughly 88% found just once. Sequences were obtained from PBMCs or T cells enriched from blood (not recorded which). The receptor source for this set is a man aged 35-49 years with acute COVID-19.

DNA of the CDR3: TGTGCCAGTAGTCCGTCTAGCGGGAGGGGCACAGATACGCAGTATTTT. It encodes CASSPSSGRGTDTQYF. This chain joins TRBV19 and TRBJ2-3; TRBD2 agrees at 12 bases. The CDR3 totals 16 residues. The germline CDR1 and CDR2 sequences are LNHDA and SQIVND (reference sequence). V lost 5 bases, J lost 1 base, and 4 bases stayed unmatched.

The chain is built from TRBV12-3 or TRBV12-4 and TRBJ2-4; unclear D gene. V shed 3 bases and J shed 8 bases, with 11 bases lying between them. CDR3 size: 13 residues. CDR3 sequence (DNA): TGTGCCAGCAGTTTCCAGGTCAAGGACATTCAGTACTTC. Translating gives CASSFQVKDIQYF.

The rearrangement links TRBV20-1 to TRBJ1-6, with D hard to call. The CDR3 sequence is 13 residues long. The germline V gene has CDR1 DFQATT and CDR2 SNEGSKA (reference sequence). Trimming removed 3 bases at V and 10 bases at J, with 13 bases between. This CDR3 reads CSASSYIGSPLHF. DNA for the CDR3: TGCAGTGCTAGTTCATATATCGGGTCACCCCTCCACTTT.

J is TRBJ1-5 and V is TRBV27; D is ambiguous. The V and J ends lost 5 bases and 4 bases respectively, with 6 bases between them. This CDR3 comprises 12 residues. Germline V gene lookup returns CDR1 MNHEY and CDR2 SMNVEV (reference sequence). CDR3 nucleotides: TGTGCCAGCAGTAGTCGGAATCAGCCCCAGCATTTT. Translated: CASSSRNQPQHF.

This clone was seen once. The chain carries TRBV13 and TRBJ1-6, with TRBD1 identical over 11 bases. The junction had 6 bases not matched to a gene; V was cut back by 5 bases and J by 0 bases. The CDR3 loop spans 18 amino acids. Germline V gene lookup returns CDR1 PRHDT and CDR2 FYEKMQ (reference sequence). The CDR3 nucleotides are TGTGCCAGCAGCGAAACCGGGACAGGGGGCTCCTATAATTCACCCCTCCACTTT. This sequence encodes CASSETGTGGSYNSPLHF.

V gene TRBV28 combines with J gene TRBJ2-7, with TRBD1 matching 8 bases. The CDR3 runs 12 residues. The germline CDR1 and CDR2 sequences are MDHEN and SYDVKM. Losses at the gene ends were 8 bases for V and 6 bases for J; bases not matched to a gene: 6. The CDR3 loop is CASGGTGIEQYF. The CDR3 DNA follows: TGTGCCAGCGGTGGGACAGGAATCGAGCAGTACTTC.

The chain joins TRBV27 to TRBJ2-7; 10 bases agree with TRBD1. Germline V gives CDR1 MNHEY, CDR2 SMNVEV (reference sequence). V lost 6 bases, J lost 5 bases, and 13 bases stayed unmatched. The CDR3 has 16 amino acids. The CDR3 bases are TGTGCCAGCAGACTAGGGCCACGGGACAGGGGCCACGAGCAGTACTTC. Translated: CASRLGPRDRGHEQYF.

The chain joins TRBV18 to TRBJ2-7; TRBD2 matches at 8 bases. V gave up 8 bases and J gave up 5 bases; unmatched junction bases: 11. Germline lookup yields CDR1 KGHSH and CDR2 LQKENI. CDR3 length: 14 residues. CDR3 sequence reads: CASQVSGSRDEQYF. The CDR3 region has the DNA TGTGCCAGCCAAGTCAGCGGGAGTAGGGACGAGCAGTACTTC.

This sequence joins TRBV5-4 and TRBJ2-6, with D hard to call. The V gene's germline CDR1 is SGHNT and CDR2 YYREEE (reference sequence). The CDR3 spans 12 residues. V was pared by 3 bases and J by 6 bases, with 4 bases between. The chain's CDR3 is CASSSSANVLTF. CDR3 DNA: TGTGCCAGCAGCTCCTCGGCCAACGTCCTGACTTTC.

This rearrangement joins TRBV7-9 to TRBJ1-5; 8 positions agree with TRBD1. With V trimmed by 2 bases and J by 0 bases, 6 bases remained unmatched. The CDR3 spans 17 residues. The germline CDR1 and CDR2 sequences are SEHNR and FQNEAQ (reference sequence). The CDR3 DNA reads as TGTGCCAGCAGCTTAACAAACAGGGGGTATAGCAATCAGCCCCAGCATTTT. Translating it yields CASSLTNRGYSNQPQHF.

The V and J genes are TRBV14 and TRBJ2-2; no definite D call. The germline V and J ends were trimmed by 4 bases and 4 bases, with 13 bases remaining between them. The V gene's germline CDR1 is SGHDN and CDR2 FVKESK. This CDR3 contains 15 residues. CDR3 sequence: CASSRRLVSTGELFF. In nucleotides, the CDR3 is TGTGCCAGCAGCCGGCGGCTAGTCTCCACCGGGGAGCTGTTTTTT.